A single sample gave rise to the 18 T cell receptor beta chains below, sequenced in a study of T-cell reconstitution after alpha-beta-depleted transplantation in children. TCRbeta library construction was performed incorporating unique molecular identifiers. TCRdb recomputed calls from the PCR reads with MiXCR, one row per CDR3 protein. The sample has around 200,000 distinct CDR3 sequences, about a sixth seen once. This sample comprised PBMCs, mostly from graft donor cells, obtained 360 days after TCRalphabeta/CD19-depleted stem cell transplant. All receptors derive from a male patient aged 2 to 9 who had a stem cell transplant for acute lymphoblastic leukemia, so the T cells may come from the graft donor.

The chain joins TRBV2 to TRBJ2-2; 12 bases are shared with TRBD2. CDR1 is SNHLY, CDR2 FYNNEI, per germline. With 4 bases clipped from V and 0 bases from J, the junction kept 12 bases outside the gene matches. CDR3 length: 20 amino acids. The CDR3 DNA is TGTGCCAGCAGTGCTCTCCTTCCGACTAGCGGGAGAGCGAACACCGGGGAGCTGTTTTTT. Amino acids: CASSALLPTSGRANTGELFF.

V and J are TRBV20-1 and TRBJ2-7, with 12 positions matching TRBD1. After removal of 5 bases from V and 7 bases from J, the junction contained 12 bases not matched to a gene. The V gene's germline CDR1 is DFQATT and CDR2 SNEGSKA (reference sequence). This CDR3 has 15 residues. The CDR3 loop reads CSAPYLGQGAPEQYF. The CDR3 region has the DNA TGCAGTGCTCCGTACCTGGGACAGGGGGCGCCTGAGCAGTACTTC.

The chain carries TRBV7-2 and TRBJ2-7, with D tentatively TRBD1 (5 bases). Trimming stripped 1 base from V and 2 bases from J, with 12 bases between. The CDR3 runs 15 residues. From germline, CDR1 is SGHTA and CDR2 FQGNSA. CDR3 coding DNA: TGTGCCAGCAGCTTAGTGGGGCGGTTACCCTACGAGCAGTACTTC. As protein: CASSLVGRLPYEQYF.

This clonotype has a handful of counts. The gene calls are TRBV10-3 and TRBJ2-6, with TRBD1 matching 9 bases. V trimming: 4 bases; J trimming: 6 bases; junction bases outside the gene matches: 4. Looked up from germline, CDR1 is ENHRY and CDR2 is SYGVKD. CDR3 length: 15 amino acids. CDR3: CAISGGTGMANVLTF. CDR3 DNA: TGTGCCATCAGTGGGGGGACAGGGATGGCCAACGTCCTGACTTTC.

In its sample, this clonotype was seen a few times. The genes are TRBV6-5 and TRBJ1-4; 9 nucleotides align to TRBD1. The germline CDR1 and CDR2 sequences are MNHEY and SVGAGI. With V trimmed by 5 bases and J by 6 bases, 4 bases remained unmatched. This CDR3 has 14 amino acids. The CDR3 nucleotides read TGTGCCAGCAGTCACAGGGGGCAGTATGAAAAACTGTTTTTT. It is translated as CASSHRGQYEKLFF.

This clonotype was seen ten or more times. The V gene is TRBV10-2, the J gene TRBJ1-1, with D unresolved. CDR1 is WSHSY, CDR2 SAAADI, per germline. There are 12 residues in the CDR3. Trimming removed 10 bases at V and 1 base at J, with 10 bases between. The CDR3 here is CAIQLANTEAFF. DNA of the CDR3: TGCGCCATCCAACTAGCGAACACTGAAGCTTTCTTT.

The chain couples TRBV5-6 to TRBJ2-7; D is perhaps TRBD2 (5 bases). Germline V gene lookup returns CDR1 SGHDT and CDR2 YYEEEE. The CDR3 has 15 residues. Trimming left V 3 bases short and J 3 bases short, with 16 bases between. The CDR3 coding sequence is TGTGCCAGCAGCTCTCGGGGAGAACTTCTCTACGAGCAGTACTTC. As protein: CASSSRGELLYEQYF.

The V call is TRBV5-1, the J call TRBJ1-1; D is unclear. The CDR3 consists of 14 residues. Germline V gene sequence: CDR1 SGHRS, CDR2 YFSETQ. V was clipped by 0 bases and J by 2 bases, with 8 bases between them. The CDR3 DNA is TGCGCCAGCAGCTTGGCCTTTGGAAACACTGAAGCTTTCTTT. Protein: CASSLAFGNTEAFF.

This clonotype was counted only a few times. This chain links TRBV5-1 with TRBJ2-3, with D possibly being TRBD1 (5 bases). Trimming took off 5 bases at V and 4 bases at J, with 23 bases between the two ends. The CDR3 covers 17 residues. Germline V lookup: CDR1 SGHRS, CDR2 YFSETQ. The CDR3 DNA reads as TGCGCCAGCAGAGGTCTAGTCCAGGGAAGGATCCCAGATACGCAGTATTTT. It yields the protein CASRGLVQGRIPDTQYF.

A single count supports this clonotype. One end of the junction varies from germline; a read error may be responsible. J is TRBJ2-2 and V is TRBV3-1, with D tentatively TRBD2 (6 bases). The CDR3 runs to 17 residues. Germline assignment: CDR1 LGHDT and CDR2 YNNKEL (reference sequence). As DNA, the CDR3 is TGTGCCAGCAGCCAGACTCACGGAGGAGCGAACACCGGGGGGCTGTTTTTT. Its protein is CASSQTHGGANTGGLFF.

V and J are TRBV12-3 or TRBV12-4 and TRBJ2-3, with TRBD2 identical over 12 bases. The CDR3 has 15 amino acids. With 5 bases clipped from V and 5 bases from J, the junction kept 5 bases outside the gene matches. DNA of the CDR3: TGTGCCAGCAGTCCTAGCGGGGGGGATTTAGATACGCAGTATTTT. It translates to CASSPSGGDLDTQYF.

This clonotype was counted a few times. This sequence joins TRBV15 and TRBJ2-5, with TRBD1 matching over 9 bases. This CDR3 contains 15 residues. With V trimmed by 1 base and J by 2 bases, 2 bases remained unmatched. Germline V gene lookup returns CDR1 LNHNV and CDR2 YYDKDF (reference sequence). The CDR3 reads CATSRGGQGQETQYF. The DNA of the CDR3 is TGTGCCACCAGCAGAGGGGGACAGGGTCAAGAGACCCAGTACTTC. The variable domain in full, with the rest retrieved from reference TRBV15 and TRBJ2-5, is DAMVIQNPRYQVTQFGKPVTLSCSQTLNHNVMYWYQQKSSQAPKLLFHYYDKDFNNEADTPDNFQSRRPNTSFCFLDIRSPGLGDTAMYLCATSRGGQGQETQYFGPGTRLLVL.

This clonotype showed up many times. The J gene is TRBJ2-3, the V gene TRBV20-1, with D tentatively TRBD1 or TRBD2 (5 bases each). The CDR3 is made up of 16 amino acids. The V gene's germline CDR1 is DFQATT and CDR2 SNEGSKA (reference sequence). V was trimmed by 8 bases and J by 3 bases, leaving 24 bases between them. CDR3 DNA: TGCAGTTCCCTGATTGGGACCTCTACCGATACAGATACGCAGTATTTT. This gives the protein CSSLIGTSTDTDTQYF.

The V gene is TRBV9, the J gene TRBJ2-5, with D possibly TRBD2 on 5 matching bases. In germline, CDR1 is SGDLS, CDR2 YYNGEE. CDR3 size: 15 residues. The V end lost 3 bases, the J end lost 0 bases, and 12 bases lay between the germline ends. CDR3: CASSARPGYQETQYF. As DNA, the CDR3 is TGTGCCAGCAGCGCCCGACCGGGGTACCAAGAGACCCAGTACTTC.

The J gene is TRBJ2-7, the V gene TRBV7-9, with 7 bases matching TRBD1. Germline assignment: CDR1 SEHNR and CDR2 FQNEAQ (reference sequence). The V segment lost 5 bases and the J segment 3 bases; nucleotides outside the gene matches: 7. This CDR3 comprises 14 residues. The CDR3 loop is CASSLRGTDYEQYF. CDR3 nucleotides: TGTGCCAGCAGCCTCAGAGGGACAGACTACGAGCAGTACTTC.

This clonotype was recorded many times. The chain carries TRBV6-5 and TRBJ1-5, with a possible D match to TRBD1 (5 bases). Germline V gene lookup returns CDR1 MNHEY and CDR2 SVGAGI. V was trimmed by 7 bases and J by 0 bases, leaving 13 bases between them. The CDR3 has 15 amino acids. DNA for the CDR3: TGTGCCAGCAAGATCAGGGCATATAGCAATCAGCCCCAGCATTTT. It is translated as CASKIRAYSNQPQHF.

The chain employs TRBV15 and TRBJ2-7, with 9 bases aligning to TRBD1. The J segment lost 2 bases and the V segment lost 0 bases, leaving 17 bases of the junction unmatched. This CDR3 spans 20 amino acids. Germline V gene sequence: CDR1 LNHNV, CDR2 YYDKDF (reference sequence). The CDR3 DNA follows: TGTGCCACCAGCAGAGATCTTACTCCCTCCCGGGACAGGGTGGCCTACGAGCAGTACTTC. Its protein product is CATSRDLTPSRDRVAYEQYF.

This clonotype came up many times. The chain is built from TRBV12-3 or TRBV12-4 and TRBJ2-3, with D unclear. The V end was cut by 4 bases, the J end by 5 bases, with 4 bases between. This CDR3 is built from 11 residues. This chain's CDR3 is CASSSLDTQYF. CDR3 in DNA: TGTGCCAGCAGTTCTCTAGATACGCAGTATTTT.